This T cell receptor (beta chain) was recorded in a study of blood T cell repertoires in COVID-19 (dated by TCRdb to the early 2020s). With regard to the full study: Samples from collaborators originated in the United States, Italy and Spain and spanned both the acute and convalescent phases of COVID-19. Subjects who had been exposed to COVID-19, were actively infected with it, or had recovered from it provided the deeply sampled blood TCRbeta repertoires that made up the dataset. The samples were drawn from two sources: the first 160 participants of the ongoing ImmuneRACE study, and some 1,300 subjects contributed by 6 global collaborators. Where available, HLA class I and class II types were taken from metadata supplied by the sample provider and were not determined by assay-based typing. Nearly every sample came with metadata listing a de-identified subject ID, COVID-19 status, age in years and sex. The repertoires were made available in a free public database intended to serve as a resource for research on the immune response to SARS-CoV-2. The material from the prospective study consisted of cDNA or gDNA derived from T cells, B-cell-depleted T cells, or PBMCs. The paper as a whole reports these results and caveats: Clinical and demographic metadata were provided uncurated, with the amount varying by source and participant.

As to this clone: The antigen this receptor binds is unknown. No much larger clone is present one base from it, and per-base qualities are unavailable.

Looking up the germline V gene (reference sequence) yields CDR1 SEHNR and CDR2 FQNEAQ. From its cysteine to its phenylalanine, the CDR3 spans 14 amino acids. Only the CDR3 part of the read is kept: 42 bases, read in frame from the first base. The germline V and J ends show losses of 4 bases and 4 bases respectively, and no gene match explains 4 bases of the junction. Whole blood was collected in K2EDTA tubes by collaborating institutions according to the institutions' own protocols. Collaborator samples were shipped for TCRbeta analysis as frozen whole blood, isolated PBMCs, or DNA extracted from either sample type. The immunoSEQ Assay, a bias-controlled multiplex PCR, was used to amplify TCRbeta CDR3 regions from genomic DNA. On the authors' methods: Within the assay, amplification of reference gene primers was used to estimate how many nucleated cells each sample contained. Sequence reads were collapsed and filtered to measure the absolute abundance of every unique TCRbeta CDR3 rearrangement. For each sample, productive Simpson clonality was calculated as the square root of Simpson's diversity index over productive rearrangements. Imported from immuneACCESS, the table was reduced by TCRdb to in-frame sequences with V and J called. These copies leave out some clones; in studies compared against another copy, an unresolved V gene accounts for under half, and the cause of the remainder is not known. V and J calls and clone size come straight from that table; D and trimming were deduced from the DNA. This sample holds about 240,000 clones; more than 75% were observed only once. Around an eighth of the sample lies in the top ten.

This TCR was sampled from a woman in her sixties or seventies with active or convalescent COVID-19. Specimen: peripheral blood. The chain couples TRBV7-9 to TRBJ1-1, with 9 bases matching TRBD1. The CDR3 is CASSSGTGRTEAFF. The nucleotides read TGTGCCAGCAGCTCCGGGACAGGGCGCACTGAAGCTTTCTTT.